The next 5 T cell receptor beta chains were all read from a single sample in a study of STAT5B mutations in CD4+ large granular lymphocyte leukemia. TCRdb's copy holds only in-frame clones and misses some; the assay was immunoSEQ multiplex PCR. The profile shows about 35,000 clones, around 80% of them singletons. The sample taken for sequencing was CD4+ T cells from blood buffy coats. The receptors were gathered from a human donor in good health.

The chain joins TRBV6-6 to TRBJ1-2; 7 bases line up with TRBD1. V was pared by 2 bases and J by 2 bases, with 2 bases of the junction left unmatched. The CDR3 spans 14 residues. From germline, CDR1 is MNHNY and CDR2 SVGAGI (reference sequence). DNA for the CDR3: TGTGCCAGCAGTTACGACAGGGCGAACTATGGCTACACCTTC. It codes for CASSYDRANYGYTF.

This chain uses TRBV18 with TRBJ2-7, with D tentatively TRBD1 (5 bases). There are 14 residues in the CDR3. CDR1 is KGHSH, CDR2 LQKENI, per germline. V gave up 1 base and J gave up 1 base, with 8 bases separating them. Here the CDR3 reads CASSPQAGSYEQYF. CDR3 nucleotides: TGTGCCAGCTCACCACAGGCAGGGTCCTACGAGCAGTACTTC.

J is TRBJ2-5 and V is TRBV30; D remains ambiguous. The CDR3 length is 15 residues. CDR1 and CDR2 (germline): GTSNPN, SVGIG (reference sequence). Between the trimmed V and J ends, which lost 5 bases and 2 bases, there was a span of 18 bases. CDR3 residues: CAWGDRGSVQETQYF. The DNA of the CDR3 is TGTGCCTGGGGGGATCGTGGTAGTGTGCAAGAGACCCAGTACTTC.

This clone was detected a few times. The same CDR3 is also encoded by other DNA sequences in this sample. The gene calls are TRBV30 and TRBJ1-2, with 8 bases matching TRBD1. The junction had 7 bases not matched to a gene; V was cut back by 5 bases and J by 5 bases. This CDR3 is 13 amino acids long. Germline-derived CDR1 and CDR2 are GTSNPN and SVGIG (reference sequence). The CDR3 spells CAWHRDRPYGYTF. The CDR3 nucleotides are TGTGCCTGGCACCGGGACAGGCCTTATGGCTACACCTTC. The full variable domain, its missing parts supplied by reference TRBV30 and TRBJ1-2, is SQTIHQWPATLVQPVGSPLSLECTVEGTSNPNLYWYRQAAGRGLQLLFYSVGIGQISSEVPQNLSASRPQDRQFILSSKKLLLSDSGFYLCAWHRDRPYGYTFGSGTRLTVV.

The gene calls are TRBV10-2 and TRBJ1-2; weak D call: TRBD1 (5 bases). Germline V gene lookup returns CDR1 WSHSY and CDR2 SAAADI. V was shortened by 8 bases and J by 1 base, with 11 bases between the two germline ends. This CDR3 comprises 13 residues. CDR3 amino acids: CASGGGFNYGYTF. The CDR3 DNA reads TGCGCCAGCGGGGGGGGATTTAACTATGGCTACACCTTC.